The 17 T cell receptor beta chains below come from one sample, sequenced in a study of CD8+ T cells in alopecia areata (dated by TCRdb to 2017 to 2018). The library was built by means of the immunoSEQ multiplex PCR assay. RNA was extracted from all samples and reverse transcribed into cDNA as template for TCR sequencing. This is the immuneACCESS table as TCRdb keeps it, with only in-frame sequences that have V and J called. A part of the clones is gone; compared with another copy, unresolved V genes explain less than half, and the rest is unexplained. For this sample the table gives approximately 150,000 clones, of which roughly 60% were detected only once. The top ten clonotypes cover approximately 34% of the sample. Specimen: CD8+ T cells sorted from blood. The receptors shown here come from a human donor in good health.

The chain employs TRBV15 and TRBJ2-1, with D uncertain. The germline gives CDR1 LNHNV, CDR2 YYDKDF (reference sequence). Deletions cut 5 bases from V and 5 bases from J, with 4 bases between. The CDR3 is 11 amino acids. DNA of the CDR3: TGTGCCACCAGCTCTAACAATGAGCAGTTCTTC. Translation: CATSSNNEQFF.

The chain has TRBV29-1 and TRBJ2-1; 7 bases map to TRBD1. The CDR3 spans 14 residues. Germline CDR1 SQVTM, CDR2 ANQGSEA. Trimming cost V 3 bases and J 2 bases; bases outside gene matches: 4. The CDR3 region has the DNA TGCAGCGTTGAGGCCGACAGGGCCTACAATGAGCAGTTCTTC. It is translated as CSVEADRAYNEQFF.

The chain has TRBV4-2 and TRBJ2-2; no clear D gene. The CDR3 is made up of 13 amino acids. Trimming took off 1 base at V and 16 bases at J, with 16 bases between the two ends. The germline gives CDR1 LGHNA, CDR2 YNFKEQ. CDR3 sequence reads: CASSQGLQVERFF. The CDR3 DNA reads TGTGCCAGCAGCCAAGGATTGCAGGTCGAGAGGTTTTTT.

V usage is TRBV9 and J usage is TRBJ1-5; D is unresolved. Per germline, CDR1 SGDLS and CDR2 YYNGEE. Trimming pared 0 bases from V and 6 bases from J, leaving 10 bases between. This CDR3 spans 14 amino acids. CDR3 loop: CASSVGVWSQPQHF. The CDR3 DNA is TGTGCCAGCAGCGTAGGGGTATGGAGTCAGCCCCAGCATTTT.

This clone was seen only a few times. The chain is built from TRBV19 and TRBJ1-1; D call uncertain. Germline values: CDR1 LNHDA, CDR2 SQIVND (reference sequence). The CDR3 spans 12 residues. V lost 4 bases and J lost 3, with 6 bases in between. The CDR3, as DNA: TGTGCCAGTAGTACCGGGGACACTGAAGCTTTCTTT. Its translation is CASSTGDTEAFF.

The CDR3 bases are TGTGCCAGCAGTTTAGAAGGGGCTGGGGCCAACGTCCTGACTTTC. Translating gives CASSLEGAGANVLTF. The chain uses TRBV27 and TRBJ2-6, with D perhaps matching TRBD1 (5 bases). CDR1 and CDR2 (germline): MNHEY, SMNVEV (reference sequence). The V end was cut by 2 bases, the J end by 2 bases, with 7 bases between. This CDR3 region has 15 residues.

This clone appeared a few times. This chain links TRBV7-2 with TRBJ2-5; the match to TRBD2 covers 9 bases. The CDR3 is 15 residues long. CDR1 and CDR2 from the germline V gene are SGHTA and FQGNSA. With 3 bases clipped from V and 5 bases from J, the junction kept 7 bases outside the gene matches. CDR3 loop: CASSLLAGSSETQYF. The CDR3 DNA reads as TGTGCCAGCAGCTTGCTAGCGGGATCTTCGGAGACCCAGTACTTC.

The CDR3 coding sequence is TGTGCCAGCAGGGCCGGGACAGGGGCGTTGGACGAGCAGTACTTC. Translation: CASRAGTGALDEQYF. The chain employs TRBV7-6 and TRBJ2-7; 10 bases line up with TRBD1. Per the germline V gene, CDR1 is SGHVS and CDR2 is FNYEAQ. The CDR3 runs to 15 residues. V shed 6 bases, J shed 5 bases, and the junction held 10 bases outside the gene matches.

There are many counts of this clone. Different DNA sequences within this sample yield the same CDR3. J is TRBJ2-6 and V is TRBV28; a weak D match, TRBD1 (6 bases). The CDR3 is 15 residues long. Germline CDR1 is MDHEN and CDR2 is SYDVKM. Trimming removed 5 bases from V and 2 bases from J, with 10 bases in between. The CDR3 nucleotides read TGTGCCAGCAGTCCAGGGGTGGCTGGGGCCAACGTCCTGACTTTC. It yields the protein CASSPGVAGANVLTF.

This clone was seen a handful of times. The gene calls are TRBV7-6 and TRBJ2-1; 7 positions agree with TRBD2. This CDR3 is 15 amino acids long. Germline lookup yields CDR1 SGHVS and CDR2 FNYEAQ. Unmatched junction bases numbered 7, after V lost 0 bases and J lost 8 bases. The CDR3 DNA sequence: TGTGCCAGCAGCTTAGCCGGCGGGAGTTTTTATGAGCAGTTCTTC. It encodes CASSLAGGSFYEQFF. The complete variable domain, with remaining parts taken from reference TRBV7-6 and TRBJ2-1, reads GAGVSQSPRYKVTKRGQDVALRCDPISGHVSLYWYRQALGQGPEFLTYFNYEAQQDKSGLPNDRFSAERPEGSISTLTIQRTEQRDSAMYRCASSLAGGSFYEQFFGPGTRLTVL.

By sample share, this clone is large. J is TRBJ1-1 and V is TRBV5-5; D not resolved. The CDR3 extends over 16 amino acids. The V end was cut by 1 base, the J end by 3 bases, with 16 bases between. The germline V gene has CDR1 SGHKS and CDR2 YYEKEE (reference sequence). Here the CDR3 reads CASSLRVLLRDTEAFF. In DNA form, the CDR3 reads TGTGCCAGCAGCTTGAGGGTCCTCTTGAGGGACACTGAAGCTTTCTTT. The full variable domain, its missing parts supplied by reference TRBV5-5 and TRBJ1-1, is DAGVTQSPTHLIKTRGQQVTLRCSPISGHKSVSWYQQVLGQGPQFIFQYYEKEERGRGNFPDRFSARQFPNYSSELNVNALLLGDSALYLCASSLRVLLRDTEAFFGQGTRLTVV.

This chain connects TRBV25-1 to TRBJ2-1; D may be TRBD1 (7 bases). Trimming removed 4 bases at V and 0 bases at J, with 13 bases between. The germline V gene encodes CDR1 MGHDK and CDR2 SYGVNS. This CDR3 is 16 amino acids long. The CDR3 DNA reads as TGTGCCAGCAGTGGGCGGAGGGGGCTCTCCTACAATGAGCAGTTCTTC. Its translation is CASSGRRGLSYNEQFF.

This clone was seen more than once but under ten times. V is TRBV12-1 and J is TRBJ2-1; the D call of TRBD2 is as the table states it, not checked on the DNA. TRBV12-1 is classified as a pseudogene. The CDR3 covers 16 residues. The chain's CDR3 is CAGSPHLAGDYNEQFF. The CDR3 DNA reads TGTGCCGGCAGCCCCCACTTAGCGGGAGACTACAATGAGCAGTTCTTC.

CDR3 DNA sequence: TGCAGCGCAGAGACAGGGGAGAACACTGAAGCTTTCTTT. Translation gives CSAETGENTEAFF. The genes are TRBV29-1 and TRBJ1-1; TRBD1 matches at 8 bases. This CDR3 has 13 residues. Germline CDR1 reads SQVTM; CDR2 reads ANQGSEA. V lost 7 bases, J lost 1 base, and 5 bases stayed unmatched.

The chain combines TRBV27 with TRBJ2-3, with 11 bases aligning to TRBD2. This CDR3 is 15 amino acids long. Unmatched junction bases numbered 12, after V lost 10 bases and J lost 6 bases. From germline, CDR1 is MNHEY and CDR2 SMNVEV (reference sequence). CDR3 loop: CATKLAGGLEDTQYF. The CDR3 DNA sequence: TGTGCCACCAAGCTAGCGGGAGGACTCGAGGATACGCAGTATTTT.

The chain uses TRBV4-1 and TRBJ2-7; 9 bases are a match to TRBD1. The CDR3 has 15 amino acids. V lost 4 bases to trimming and J lost 2 bases; unmatched junction nucleotides: 6. The germline V gene encodes CDR1 MGHRA and CDR2 YSYEKL. DNA for the CDR3: TGCGCCAGCAGCCCCAACAGGGGGCGGGCCTACGAGCAGTACTTC. As protein: CASSPNRGRAYEQYF.

The rearrangement uses TRBV2 and TRBJ1-1, with D unresolved. Germline assignment: CDR1 SNHLY and CDR2 FYNNEI. The CDR3 loop spans 11 amino acids. Deletions cut 5 bases from V and 8 bases from J, with 9 bases between. The CDR3 DNA follows: TGTGCCAGCAGTCAGTATTGGGAAGCTTTCTTT. This sequence encodes CASSQYWEAFF.